The T cell receptor beta chain described here comes from a study of T cells in Graves' hyperthyroidism and ophthalmopathy. This clonotype was counted at least ten times. Its antigen is not identified. Amplified TCR beta CDR3 regions came from RNA transcripts. HTBI primers drove first-round RT-PCR of the TCR CDR3. TCRdb reprocessed the multiplex PCR reads with MiXCR, giving one entry per CDR3 protein. The data show approximately 400,000 distinct CDR3 sequences, approximately 18% seen once. Study results and limitations: Model predictions of ophthalmopathy came a median approximately 6 months before onset.

This TCR derives from a young man with Graves' ophthalmopathy. The sequenced material came from blood.

The CDR3: CASSLSQGGIGELFF. The CDR3 DNA reads as TGTGCCAGCAGTTTAAGTCAGGGCGGTATCGGGGAGCTGTTTTTT. The rearrangement joins TRBV12-3 or TRBV12-4 to TRBJ2-2, with D perhaps TRBD1 (5 bases). V lost 2 bases and J 7 bases, leaving 14 bases between the germline ends. The CDR3 consists of 15 residues.